A selection of T cell receptor beta chains follows, all from one sample in a study of beta chain features in type 1 diabetes. This table comes from immunoSEQ multiplex PCR, and its TCRdb copy is limited to in-frame clones, with some not included. The sample has some 660,000 clones; over 12% are singletons. Sequenced sample: naive CD4+ T cells from blood. These receptors all come from a man aged 18 to 30 with type 1 diabetes. The CDR3 runs from the conserved cysteine through the conserved F or W. The order of the fields is J gene, V gene, D gene, clone size, CDR3 protein, CDR3 DNA. D genes are given only for firm matches. The size field is filled for only some rows; it gives once, few, many or a size class.

>TRBJ2-2|TRBV4-1|-|-
CASSQAGQLTGELFF
TGCGCCAGCAGCCAAGCAGGACAATTAACCGGGGAGCTGTTTTTT
>TRBJ1-2|TRBV29-1|-|few
CSVASGRSYGYTF
TGCAGCGTTGCGTCAGGGAGATCCTATGGCTACACCTTC
>TRBJ2-7|TRBV6-6|-|-
CASSPRSYEQYF
TGTGCCAGCAGCCCCCGGTCCTACGAGCAGTACTTC
>TRBJ1-5|TRBV5-6|-|-
CASSLRPPDQPQHF
TGTGCCAGCAGCTTGAGGCCCCCCGATCAGCCCCAGCATTTT
>TRBJ1-5|TRBV6-6|-|-
CASSVWGQDSNQPQHF
TGTGCCAGCAGTGTGTGGGGGCAAGATAGCAATCAGCCCCAGCATTTT
>TRBJ2-3|TRBV5-1|-|-
CASIDGWAGRGTDTQYF
TGCGCCAGCATTGATGGTTGGGCAGGGCGAGGGACAGATACGCAGTATTTT
>TRBJ2-2|TRBV4-1|-|few
CASSQTPNMDGELFF
TGCGCCAGCAGCCAAACCCCTAACATGGACGGGGAGCTGTTTTTT
>TRBJ2-7|TRBV6-1|TRBD2|-
CASSEGGGTDEQYF
TGTGCCAGCAGTGAAGGCGGGGGAACGGACGAGCAGTACTTC
>TRBJ1-4|TRBV2|-|few
CASSEGSLNEKLFF
TGTGCCAGCAGTGAAGGCAGCCTGAATGAAAAACTGTTTTTT
>TRBJ2-7|TRBV18|TRBD2|-
CASSPPGGSRYEQYF
TGTGCCAGCTCACCACCTGGCGGGAGTAGATACGAGCAGTACTTC
>TRBJ2-3|TRBV2|TRBD2|few
CASSGRAGGGDTQYF
TGTGCCAGCAGTGGGAGAGCGGGAGGAGGAGATACGCAGTATTTT
>TRBJ1-5|TRBV19|-|-
CASSILSASGVQPQHF
TGTGCCAGTAGTATCTTATCCGCCTCGGGGGTCCAGCCCCAGCATTTT
>TRBJ2-5|TRBV10-3|-|-
CAISEARGGETQYF
TGTGCCATCAGTGAGGCCAGGGGGGGAGAGACCCAGTACTTC
>TRBJ2-5|TRBV15|TRBD1|-
CAPENRGQETQYF
TGTGCCCCGGAGAACAGGGGGCAAGAGACCCAGTACTTC